Listed below are T cell receptor beta chains from one sample, sequenced in a study of blood T cell repertoires in COVID-19. The protocol was immunoSEQ multiplex PCR, while the TCRdb copy is restricted to in-frame clones and leaves out a portion. The sample records roughly 170,000 clones, 65% to 85% being singletons. Sequencing was done on a sample of PBMCs or T cells enriched from blood (not recorded which). The receptors were sampled from a woman in her thirties or forties with acute COVID-19. Both conserved end residues are part of each CDR3. D genes are given only for firm matches. Where a row states a size, it is once, few, many or the class of an expanded clone; other rows omit it.

>few|-|TRBJ1-2|TRBV27
CASSFTSAEGYTF
TGTGCCAGCAGTTTTACCAGTGCGGAGGGCTACACCTTC
>few|-|TRBJ2-1|TRBV5-1
CASSLTTQGNEQFF
TGCGCCAGCAGCCTCACTACTCAGGGTAATGAGCAGTTCTTC
>-|TRBD2|TRBJ2-5|TRBV25-1
CASSGRRAQETQYF
TGTGCCAGCAGCGGGAGGCGGGCCCAAGAGACCCAGTACTTC
>once|TRBD2|TRBJ2-1|TRBV10-3
CAISGETSGRFRFNEQFF
TGTGCCATCAGTGGAGAGACTAGCGGGAGGTTTAGGTTCAATGAGCAGTTCTTC
>many|TRBD2|TRBJ2-2|TRBV19
CASSIKREGLNTGELFF
TGTGCCAGTAGTATAAAGCGGGAGGGCCTTAACACCGGGGAGCTGTTTTTT
>-|TRBD2|TRBJ2-1|TRBV7-3
CASSGTSGSEQFF
TGTGCCAGCAGCGGGACTAGCGGGAGTGAGCAGTTCTTC
>-|-|TRBJ2-1|TRBV19
CASSIGGVGEQFF
TGTGCCAGTAGTATAGGGGGAGTAGGTGAGCAGTTCTTC
>-|-|TRBJ2-5|TRBV7-3
CASSEDRQETQYF
TGTGCCAGCAGCGAGGACAGACAAGAGACCCAGTACTTC
>-|TRBD1|TRBJ1-2|TRBV7-2
CASSLGVRDSSYGYTF
TGTGCCAGCAGCTTAGGAGTCCGGGACAGCTCTTATGGCTACACCTTC
>once|TRBD1|TRBJ1-1|TRBV3-1/TRBV3-2
CASSPRDRGYTEAFF
TGTGCCAGCAGCCCAAGGGACAGGGGATACACTGAAGCTTTCTTT
>many|TRBD1|TRBJ1-6|TRBV28
CASSSTGGHSSPLHF
TGTGCCAGCAGTTCGACAGGGGGCCATAGTTCACCCCTCCACTTT
>-|TRBD2|TRBJ2-5|TRBV4-1
CASSQARLAGSLLRETQYF
TGCGCCAGCAGCCAGGCCCGACTAGCGGGATCCCTCCTGAGGGAGACCCAGTACTTC
>-|TRBD2|TRBJ2-4|TRBV19
CASNSGSRAKNIQYF
TGTGCCAGTAATAGCGGGAGTCGGGCCAAAAACATTCAGTACTTC
>-|TRBD1|TRBJ2-5|TRBV28
CASSQITAGQGVDGETQYF
TGTGCCAGCAGTCAAATCACCGCTGGACAGGGGGTAGATGGGGAGACCCAGTACTTC
>-|-|TRBJ2-2|TRBV7-8
CAVVGGGRRNTGELFF
TGTGCCGTCGTAGGGGGCGGGAGGCGGAACACCGGGGAGCTGTTTTTT
>-|TRBD1|TRBJ2-5|TRBV7-9
CASSSIGDSPQETQYF
TGTGCCAGCAGCTCCATAGGGGACAGCCCTCAAGAGACCCAGTACTTC
>-|TRBD1|TRBJ2-2|TRBV2
CASSTGTGGSGELFF
TGTGCCAGCAGTACCGGGACAGGGGGATCCGGGGAGCTGTTTTTT
>-|-|TRBJ1-2|TRBV5-6
CASSLGEVDGYTF
TGTGCCAGCAGCTTGGGCGAGGTGGATGGCTACACCTTC
>-|TRBD1|TRBJ2-2|TRBV5-4
CASSMTGHGTNTGELFF
TGTGCCAGCAGCATGACAGGGCATGGAACAAACACCGGGGAGCTGTTTTTT
>-|TRBD2|TRBJ2-3|TRBV27
CASSPIGAGERDTQYF
TGTGCCAGCAGTCCCATAGGAGCGGGAGAGAGAGATACGCAGTATTTT
>-|TRBD1|TRBJ2-7|TRBV2
CASTTGDGYEQYF
TGTGCCAGCACCACAGGGGACGGGTACGAGCAGTACTTC
>few|TRBD1|TRBJ1-1|TRBV12-3/TRBV12-4
CASSTTGGFEAFF
TGTGCCAGCAGCACTACAGGGGGCTTTGAAGCTTTCTTT
>-|-|TRBJ1-5|TRBV12-5
CASGLDPGNQPQHF
TGTGCTAGTGGTTTGGACCCAGGCAATCAGCCCCAGCATTTT
>many|TRBD1|TRBJ1-4|TRBV9
CASSPRQGTNEKLFF
TGTGCCAGCAGCCCCCGACAGGGAACTAATGAAAAACTGTTTTTT
>-|TRBD2|TRBJ2-3|TRBV11-3
CASSLTSGTSDTQYF
TGTGCCAGCAGCTTGACTAGCGGGACTTCAGATACGCAGTATTTT
>once|-|TRBJ1-1|TRBV6-9
CASSGGCWTEAFF
TGTGCCAGCAGCGGGGGTTGTTGGACTGAAGCTTTCTTT
>few|-|TRBJ2-1|TRBV2
CASSETGAGEQFF
TGTGCCAGCAGTGAAACGGGAGCGGGTGAGCAGTTCTTC
>-|TRBD1|TRBJ1-1|TRBV5-4
CASSLDSTGTGLMNTEAFF
TGTGCCAGCAGCTTGGATTCAACCGGGACAGGGCTAATGAACACTGAAGCTTTCTTT
>-|-|TRBJ2-7|TRBV5-1
CASSLAEVREQYF
TGCGCCAGCAGCTTGGCGGAGGTTCGCGAGCAGTACTTC
>-|TRBD2|TRBJ2-1|TRBV4-1
CASSLAGVYEQFF
TGCGCCAGCAGCTTGGCGGGAGTCTATGAGCAGTTCTTC
>-|-|TRBJ2-5|TRBV12-1
CASSLGLAGGPGETQYF
TGTGCCAGCAGCCTCGGACTAGCGGGAGGGCCAGGGGAGACCCAGTACTTC
>-|TRBD1|TRBJ2-5|TRBV5-8
CASSLDRGLETQYF
TGTGCCAGCAGCTTGGACAGGGGTTTGGAGACCCAGTACTTC
>-|-|TRBJ2-3|TRBV7-2
CASSSRRGRGRNTPDTQYF
TGTGCCAGCAGCTCCAGGAGGGGGAGGGGGAGAAACACACCAGATACGCAGTATTTT
>-|-|TRBJ1-3|TRBV6-5
CASTQGLAIYF
TGTGCCAGCACCCAGGGTTTGGCCATATATTTT
>-|TRBD1|TRBJ2-1|TRBV14
CASSHYRGHNYNEQFF
TGTGCCAGCAGCCACTACAGGGGGCACAACTACAATGAGCAGTTCTTC
>-|-|TRBJ1-4|TRBV5-4
CASSLAGNNEKLFF
TGTGCCAGCAGCTTGGCGGGGAATAATGAAAAACTGTTTTTT
>once|TRBD1|TRBJ1-4|TRBV19
CASSRVAGGHEKLFF
TGTGCCAGTAGTAGGGTCGCAGGGGGACATGAAAAACTGTTTTTT
>-|-|TRBJ2-3|TRBV15
CATSRGWRGENTDTQYF
TGTGCCACCAGCAGGGGATGGCGCGGGGAAAACACAGATACGCAGTATTTT
>-|-|TRBJ1-6|TRBV5-1
CASAFGGDNSPLHF
TGCGCCAGCGCCTTTGGGGGGGATAATTCACCCCTCCACTTT
>-|TRBD2|TRBJ2-3|TRBV4-1
CASSQDPGLADRGDTQYF
TGCGCCAGCAGCCAAGATCCGGGACTAGCGGACCGGGGAGATACGCAGTATTTT
>few|TRBD1|TRBJ2-3|TRBV28
CASSRGQGVLEDTQYF
TGTGCCAGCAGTCGTGGACAGGGGGTGTTAGAAGATACGCAGTATTTT
>-|TRBD2|TRBJ2-6|TRBV7-3
CASSPLAGELAGANVLTF
TGTGCCAGCAGCCCGCTAGCGGGAGAATTGGCCGGGGCCAACGTCCTGACTTTC
>-|-|TRBJ2-3|TRBV28
CASSSGIGRKGTDTQYF
TGTGCCAGCAGTTCGGGGATAGGCAGGAAAGGCACAGATACGCAGTATTTT
>once|TRBD2|TRBJ2-1|TRBV4-2
CASSQGLANNEQFF
TGTGCCAGCAGCCAAGGACTAGCGAACAATGAGCAGTTCTTC
>-|-|TRBJ1-1|TRBV6-5
CASSYSGGAFF
TGTGCCAGCAGTTACTCCGGGGGGGCTTTCTTT